One sample yielded the 26 T cell receptor beta chains listed below, sequenced in a study of T-cell memory formation after mild COVID-19. MiXCR, run by TCRdb on the 5' RACE reads, gives a single entry per CDR3 protein. The repertoire includes hundreds of thousands of distinct CDR3 sequences, 20% to 25% of them detected once, and 20% to 25% sits in the top ten. Sequenced input: PBMCs or a T cell subset sorted from them (not recorded which). Source of these receptors: a man in his late teens or twenties who had mild COVID-19 (a few samples of this study predate the infection). Cell type and time point are not known.

The V and J genes are TRBV6-2 or TRBV6-3 and TRBJ1-1; no clear D. V lost 5 bases and J 1 base, leaving 11 bases between the germline ends. This CDR3 is built from 14 residues. CDR1 MNHEY and CDR2 SVGEGT come from the germline V gene. The CDR3 loop is CASSRWTGNTEAFF. The CDR3 nucleotides read TGTGCCAGCAGTCGTTGGACGGGGAACACTGAAGCTTTCTTT.

This clonotype was detected a few times. The V gene is TRBV7-9, the J gene TRBJ2-5; 7 positions match TRBD1. The CDR3 has 16 residues. Germline V gene lookup returns CDR1 SEHNR and CDR2 FQNEAQ (reference sequence). V shed 2 bases, J shed 1 base, and the junction held 7 bases outside the gene matches. CDR3 sequence (DNA): TGTGCCAGCAGCTTAAGTCGCTGGGACAGCCAAGAGACCCAGTACTTC. Translating it yields CASSLSRWDSQETQYF.

This chain joins TRBV5-6 and TRBJ1-1, with D uncertain. The V gene's germline CDR1 is SGHDT and CDR2 YYEEEE. The length of the CDR3 is 16 residues. V lost 6 bases and J 1 base, leaving 19 bases between the germline ends. The CDR3 is CASKQMRLGPNTEAFF. The DNA for the CDR3 is TGTGCCAGCAAGCAAATGAGATTGGGCCCGAACACTGAAGCTTTCTTT.

The rearrangement uses TRBV18 and TRBJ2-7; D assignment may be TRBD1 or TRBD2 (5 bases each). The germline V gene has CDR1 KGHSH and CDR2 LQKENI. Trimming removed 3 bases from V and 6 bases from J, with 18 bases in between. The CDR3 has 15 residues. As DNA, the CDR3 is TGTGCCAGCTCACCCAGGGACCGCCACCTTGTCGAGCAGTACTTC. This sequence encodes CASSPRDRHLVEQYF.

The chain recombines TRBV28 with TRBJ2-3; weak D call: TRBD1 (6 bases). The CDR3 is 15 residues long. Germline CDR1 and CDR2: MDHEN and SYDVKM. V lost 2 bases and J 4 bases, leaving 13 bases between the germline ends. CDR3 region: CASSLRARGPDTQYF. CDR3 nucleotides: TGTGCCAGCAGTTTAAGAGCCAGGGGACCAGATACGCAGTATTTT.

The chain employs TRBV6-5 and TRBJ1-2, with D possibly TRBD1 on 6 matching bases. The germline V gene has CDR1 MNHEY and CDR2 SVGAGI. V was cut by 5 bases and J by 0 bases, with 10 bases left in between. This CDR3 spans 14 amino acids. CDR3 protein: CASSPRTANYGYTF. The CDR3 bases are TGTGCCAGCAGTCCCCGGACAGCTAACTATGGCTACACCTTC.

This rearrangement joins TRBV6-2 or TRBV6-3 to TRBJ1-1; no clear D. There are 12 residues in the CDR3. CDR1 and CDR2 (germline): MNHEY, SVGEGT. Trimming pared 4 bases from V and 5 bases from J, leaving 8 bases between. CDR3 sequence: CASSSHPTEAFF. As DNA, the CDR3 is TGTGCCAGCAGTTCCCATCCGACTGAAGCTTTCTTT.

The chain links TRBV5-1 to TRBJ1-3; weak D call: TRBD1 (5 bases). The germline CDR1 and CDR2 sequences are SGHRS and YFSETQ. This CDR3 spans 14 amino acids. Trimming pared 4 bases from V and 2 bases from J, leaving 10 bases between. In nucleotides, the CDR3 is TGCGCCAGCAGCAGGGGAGAAGCTGGAAACACCATATATTTT. As protein: CASSRGEAGNTIYF.

The chain links TRBV4-3 to TRBJ2-5; 9 bases map to TRBD1. The CDR3 totals 17 residues. The V gene end was trimmed by 1 base and the J gene end by 5 bases; junction bases not matched to a gene: 11. CDR1 is LGHNA and CDR2 is YSLEER in the germline V gene. The CDR3 loop is CASSQGVRTGVGETQYF. CDR3 nucleotides: TGCGCCAGCAGCCAAGGGGTCCGGACAGGGGTTGGGGAGACCCAGTACTTC.

This clonotype turned up a few times. The chain uses TRBV20-1 and TRBJ2-7; 7 bases fit TRBD1. Trimming cost V 3 bases and J 6 bases; bases outside gene matches: 11. This CDR3 is 14 amino acids long. Germline V gene sequence: CDR1 DFQATT, CDR2 SNEGSKA (reference sequence). CDR3 nucleotide sequence: TGCAGTGCTAGGAGCGACAGGGTCGAGAGCGAGCAGTACGTC. Translation: CSARSDRVESEQYV.

This clonotype appeared a few times. The chain joins TRBV6-2 or TRBV6-3 to TRBJ2-7; D is ambiguous. Germline V gene lookup returns CDR1 MNHEY and CDR2 SVGEGT. The CDR3 runs 12 residues. V lost 6 bases and J lost 5, with 11 bases in between. The chain's CDR3 is CASRPSVDEQYF. The CDR3 coding sequence is TGTGCCAGCAGACCATCGGTGGACGAGCAGTACTTC.

This clonotype showed up many times. V usage is TRBV7-2 and J usage is TRBJ2-5; TRBD2 matches 8 bases. Germline V lookup: CDR1 SGHTA, CDR2 FQGNSA. J was trimmed by 5 bases and V by 2 bases; bases with no gene match: 7. CDR3 length equals 15 residues. The CDR3 loop is CASSLFAGGTETQYF. Written as DNA, the CDR3 is TGTGCCAGCAGCTTATTCGCGGGGGGTACGGAGACCCAGTACTTC.

This clonotype was seen repeatedly, ten times or more. This chain links TRBV3-1 with TRBJ2-2, with D possibly matching TRBD2 (6 bases). With 7 bases removed from V and 2 bases from J, the gap between germline ends came to 14 bases. Germline-derived CDR1 and CDR2 are LGHDT and YNNKEL (reference sequence). This CDR3 spans 15 amino acids. The CDR3 DNA follows: TGTGCCAGCAACCCGGGACTCCAAAACACCGGGGAGCTGTTTTTT. Its translation is CASNPGLQNTGELFF.

This clonotype was seen repeatedly, ten times or more. J is TRBJ2-1 and V is TRBV7-2; 8 bases line up with TRBD2. The germline gives CDR1 SGHTA, CDR2 FQGNSA. Trimming at V came to 6 bases and at J to 3 bases, leaving 10 bases not matched to a gene. The CDR3 length is 16 residues. CDR3 DNA: TGTGCCAGCAGACCCCTCAGCGGGGGCGGCTACAATGAGCAGTTCTTC. Protein sequence: CASRPLSGGGYNEQFF.

V gene TRBV6-9 combines with J gene TRBJ2-7, with D hard to call. V dropped 7 bases and J dropped 4 bases, with 23 bases sitting between them. CDR1 and CDR2 (germline): MNHGY, SVAAGI. The CDR3 sequence is 16 residues long. CDR3 DNA: TGTGCCAGCATTTCCCTCACGGTCCTTATTTTATACGAGCAGTACGTC. It encodes CASISLTVLILYEQYV.

The chain recombines TRBV5-1 with TRBJ1-1, with TRBD1 as a possible D gene (5 bases). The CDR3 has 15 amino acids. Deletions cut 0 bases from V and 4 bases from J, with 13 bases between. The germline CDR1 and CDR2 sequences are SGHRS and YFSETQ. CDR3 sequence: CASSLGGSGSTEAFF. The CDR3 DNA reads as TGCGCCAGCAGCTTGGGGGGGAGTGGGAGCACTGAAGCTTTCTTT.

Regarding this clonotype: Sequence at one end of the junction differs from germline and may be a read error. The chain has TRBV7-2 and TRBJ2-3; 9 bases map to TRBD1. Per the germline V gene, CDR1 is SGHTA and CDR2 is FQGNSA. The CDR3 is 15 residues long. The DNA of the CDR3 is TGTGACAGCAGCTTAGTTGTGGACAGGGGTGATACGCAGTATTTT. Translating gives CDSSLVVDRGDTQYF.

This sequence joins TRBV11-3 and TRBJ2-5; D remains ambiguous. Trimming removed 3 bases at V and 2 bases at J, with 7 bases between. The CDR3 covers 13 residues. CDR1 and CDR2 from the germline V gene are SGHNT and YENEEA. CDR3 DNA: TGTGCCAGCAGCTTTGGGGATCAAGAGACCCAGTACTTC. It is translated as CASSFGDQETQYF. Based on the CDR3 plus reference TRBV11-3 and TRBJ2-5, the full variable domain is EAGVVQSPRYKIIEKKQPVAFWCNPISGHNTLYWYLQNLGQGPELLIRYENEEAVDDSQLPKDRFSAERLKGVDSTLKIQPAELGDSAVYLCASSFGDQETQYFGPGTRLLVL.

The chain uses TRBV27 and TRBJ1-5; D call uncertain. The CDR3 covers 15 residues. CDR1 MNHEY and CDR2 SMNVEV come from the germline V gene (reference sequence). V dropped 9 bases and J dropped 0 bases, with 15 bases sitting between them. The chain's CDR3 is CASSIGPYSNQPQHF. In DNA form, the CDR3 reads TGTGCCAGTTCAATCGGACCGTATAGCAATCAGCCCCAGCATTTT.

This chain uses TRBV7-2 with TRBJ1-1; D is perhaps TRBD1 (6 bases). Germline V gene sequence: CDR1 SGHTA, CDR2 FQGNSA. The V and J ends lost 7 bases and 4 bases respectively, with 25 bases between them. This CDR3 spans 17 amino acids. CDR3 sequence (DNA): TGTGCCAGCATTCGCGGGGGCGCTGGGTCGATGGGCACTGAAGCTTTCTTT. Amino acids: CASIRGGAGSMGTEAFF.

There are many counts of this clonotype. V and J are TRBV18 and TRBJ2-5; 12 bases fit TRBD2. This CDR3 contains 16 residues. J gave up 0 bases and V 3 bases, and 2 bases lay outside the gene matches. Germline CDR1 reads KGHSH; CDR2 reads LQKENI. CDR3 residues: CASSPGLAGNQETQYF. The CDR3 DNA sequence: TGTGCCAGCTCACCCGGACTAGCGGGGAACCAAGAGACCCAGTACTTC.

This clonotype has more than one count but fewer than ten. The rearrangement uses TRBV6-2 or TRBV6-3 and TRBJ1-2, with D possibly TRBD1 on 5 matching bases. Germline lookup yields CDR1 MNHEY and CDR2 SVGEGT. Trimming removed 4 bases at V and 14 bases at J, with 14 bases between. The CDR3 covers 11 residues. The CDR3 loop is CASSSPEEGTF. DNA for the CDR3: TGTGCCAGCAGTTCCCCAGAAGAGGGGACCTTC.

The chain carries TRBV6-2 or TRBV6-3 and TRBJ1-2, with 7 positions matching TRBD1. Per germline, CDR1 MNHEY and CDR2 SVGEGT. J lost 3 bases, V lost 7 bases, and 5 bases had no gene match. The CDR3 sequence is 13 residues long. The CDR3 DNA sequence: TGTGCCAGCACTACAGGGGCTTACTATGGCTACACCTTC. It specifies CASTTGAYYGYTF.

The rearrangement links TRBV5-1 to TRBJ2-7; possible D gene TRBD1, 6 bases. This CDR3 has 15 residues. The V gene lost 5 bases and the J gene lost 0 bases, with 15 bases spanning the gap. Germline V CDR1 and CDR2: SGHRS, YFSETQ. CDR3 protein: CASRIRDTSSYEQYF. As DNA, the CDR3 is TGCGCCAGCAGAATCCGGGACACGAGCTCCTACGAGCAGTACTTC.

The CDR3 bases are TGTGCCAGCAGTCCACGGGGGACAGGGGGGACTCAAGAGACCCAGTACTTC. This sequence encodes CASSPRGTGGTQETQYF. The chain has TRBV7-9 and TRBJ2-5; 11 bases line up with TRBD1. The V segment lost 6 bases and the J segment 2 bases; nucleotides outside the gene matches: 11. CDR1 SEHNR and CDR2 FQNEAQ come from the germline V gene (reference sequence). The CDR3 runs to 17 residues.

This chain connects TRBV4-3 to TRBJ1-1; maybe TRBD1 (6 bases). Germline assignment: CDR1 LGHNA and CDR2 YSLEER. V lost 1 base, J lost 1 base, and 13 bases lay in between. CDR3 size: 16 residues. This chain's CDR3 is CASSQVPGGGNTEAFF. For the CDR3, the DNA is TGCGCCAGCAGCCAAGTTCCGGGAGGGGGGAACACTGAAGCTTTCTTT.